These 5 T cell receptor beta chains were sequenced from one sample in a study of neurological immune-mediated disorders (dated by TCRdb to about 2019). Library prep was done by 5' RACE. Sequencing used an Illumina HiSeq 2500. TCRdb cleaned the public reads at Q25 with fastp, built clones with MiXCR and kept in-frame beta chains. Entries are consolidated by CDR3 protein sequence, retaining the most common genes and DNA. Across this sample there are approximately 26,000 distinct CDR3 sequences, with 2.5% to 4% seen only once. Clones ranked in the top ten supply 7% of the sample. The specimen was PBMCs. These receptors came from a woman in her twenties or thirties with multiple sclerosis.

In its sample, this clonotype was seen many times. The V call is TRBV7-8, the J call TRBJ2-5; D possibly corresponds to TRBD2 (6 bases). This CDR3 spans 15 amino acids. Germline V gives CDR1 SGHVS, CDR2 FQNEAQ. Trimming removed 4 bases from V and 3 bases from J, with 15 bases in between. CDR3 in DNA: TGTGCCAGCAGCTATACCGGGACTTACGAAGAGACCCAGTACTTC. Translated: CASSYTGTYEETQYF.

The sample holds many counts of this clonotype. The CDR3 DNA reads TGTGCCAGCAGCGGTAGGACCTCTAGCACAGATACGCAGTATTTT. Translation gives CASSGRTSSTDTQYF. The chain joins TRBV5-8 to TRBJ2-3; D unclear. The V end lost 4 bases, the J end lost 0 bases, and 12 bases lay between the germline ends. Germline CDR1 and CDR2: SGHTS and YDEGEE. This CDR3 contains 15 residues.

At least ten counts were recorded for this clonotype. This CDR3 is CSASPYRGNTEAFF. In DNA, the CDR3 is TGCAGTGCTAGTCCCTACAGGGGAAACACTGAAGCTTTCTTT. The gene calls are TRBV20-1 and TRBJ1-1, with 7 bases matching TRBD1. The CDR3 has 14 residues. With V trimmed by 3 bases and J by 2 bases, 6 bases remained unmatched. Germline CDR1 and CDR2: DFQATT and SNEGSKA (reference sequence).

This clonotype was found many times. CDR3 sequence (DNA): TGCAGTGCTAGGGGAACTAGCGGGACCTACAATGAGCAGTTCTTC. Its translation is CSARGTSGTYNEQFF. This rearrangement joins TRBV20-1 to TRBJ2-1; the match to TRBD2 covers 10 bases. V was clipped by 3 bases and J by 2 bases; unmatched bases: 4. CDR1 is DFQATT and CDR2 is SNEGSKA in the germline V gene (reference sequence). CDR3 length: 15 residues.

This clonotype was found many times. The chain carries TRBV19 and TRBJ1-6, with a weak D call TRBD1 (5 bases). V was clipped by 3 bases and J by 8 bases, with 8 bases between them. The CDR3 has 13 residues. CDR1 is LNHDA and CDR2 is SQIVND in the germline V gene (reference sequence). In nucleotides, the CDR3 is TGTGCCAGTAGTATGGGGACGTATTCACCCCTCCACTTT. It encodes CASSMGTYSPLHF.